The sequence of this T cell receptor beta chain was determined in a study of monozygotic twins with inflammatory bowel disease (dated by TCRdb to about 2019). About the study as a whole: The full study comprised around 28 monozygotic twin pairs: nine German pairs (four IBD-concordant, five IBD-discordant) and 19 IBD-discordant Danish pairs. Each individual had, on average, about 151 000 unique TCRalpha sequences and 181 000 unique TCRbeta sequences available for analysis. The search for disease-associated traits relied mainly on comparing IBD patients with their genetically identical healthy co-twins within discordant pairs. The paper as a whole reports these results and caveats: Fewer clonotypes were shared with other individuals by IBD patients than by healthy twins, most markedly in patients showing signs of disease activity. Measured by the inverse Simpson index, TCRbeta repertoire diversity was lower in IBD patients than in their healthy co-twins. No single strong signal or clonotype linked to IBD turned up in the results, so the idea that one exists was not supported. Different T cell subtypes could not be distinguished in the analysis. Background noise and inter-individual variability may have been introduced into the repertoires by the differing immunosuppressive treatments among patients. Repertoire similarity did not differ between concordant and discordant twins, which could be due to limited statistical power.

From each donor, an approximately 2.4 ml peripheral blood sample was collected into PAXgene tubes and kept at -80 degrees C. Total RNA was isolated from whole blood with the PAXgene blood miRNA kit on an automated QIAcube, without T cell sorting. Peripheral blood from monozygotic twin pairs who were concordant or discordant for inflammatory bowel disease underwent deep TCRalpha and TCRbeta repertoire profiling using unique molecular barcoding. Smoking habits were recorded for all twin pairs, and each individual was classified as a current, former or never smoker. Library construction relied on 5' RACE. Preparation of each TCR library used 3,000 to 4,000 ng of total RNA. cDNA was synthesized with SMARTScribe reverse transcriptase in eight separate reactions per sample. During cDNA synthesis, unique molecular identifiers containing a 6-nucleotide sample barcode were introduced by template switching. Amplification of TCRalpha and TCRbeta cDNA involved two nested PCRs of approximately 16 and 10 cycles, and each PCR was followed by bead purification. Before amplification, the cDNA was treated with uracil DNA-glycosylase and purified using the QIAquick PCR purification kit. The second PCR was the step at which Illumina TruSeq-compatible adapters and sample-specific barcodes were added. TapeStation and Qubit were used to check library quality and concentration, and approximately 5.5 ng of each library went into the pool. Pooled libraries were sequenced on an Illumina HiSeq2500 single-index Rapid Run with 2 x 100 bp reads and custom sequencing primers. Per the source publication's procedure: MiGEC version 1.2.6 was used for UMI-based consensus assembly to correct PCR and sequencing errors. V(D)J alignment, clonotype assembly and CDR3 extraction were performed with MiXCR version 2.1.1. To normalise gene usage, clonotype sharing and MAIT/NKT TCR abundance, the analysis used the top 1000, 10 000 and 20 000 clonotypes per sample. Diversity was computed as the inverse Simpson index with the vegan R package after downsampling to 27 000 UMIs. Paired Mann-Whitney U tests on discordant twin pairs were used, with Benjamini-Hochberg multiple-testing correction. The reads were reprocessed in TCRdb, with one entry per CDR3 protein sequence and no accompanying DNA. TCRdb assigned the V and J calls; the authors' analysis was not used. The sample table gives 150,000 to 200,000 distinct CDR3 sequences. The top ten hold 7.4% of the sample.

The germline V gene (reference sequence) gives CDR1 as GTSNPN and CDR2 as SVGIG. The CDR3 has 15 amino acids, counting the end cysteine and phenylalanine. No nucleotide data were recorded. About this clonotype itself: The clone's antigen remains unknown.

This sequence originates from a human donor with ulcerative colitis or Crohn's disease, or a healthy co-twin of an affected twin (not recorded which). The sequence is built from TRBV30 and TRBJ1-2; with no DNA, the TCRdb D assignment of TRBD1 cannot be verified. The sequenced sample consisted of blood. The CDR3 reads CAWSTGDVGKNGYTF.